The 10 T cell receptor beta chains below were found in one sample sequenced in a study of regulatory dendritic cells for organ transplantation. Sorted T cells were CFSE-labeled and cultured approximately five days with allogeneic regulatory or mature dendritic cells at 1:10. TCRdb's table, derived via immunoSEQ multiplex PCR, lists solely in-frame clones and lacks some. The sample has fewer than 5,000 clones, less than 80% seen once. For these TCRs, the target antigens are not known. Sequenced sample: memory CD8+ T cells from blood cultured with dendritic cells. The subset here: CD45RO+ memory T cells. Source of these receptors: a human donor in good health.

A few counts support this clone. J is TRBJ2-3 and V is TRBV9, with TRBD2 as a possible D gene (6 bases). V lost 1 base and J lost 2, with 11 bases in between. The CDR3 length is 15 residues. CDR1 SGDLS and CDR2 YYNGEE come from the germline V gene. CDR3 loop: CASSVFGGDTDTQYF. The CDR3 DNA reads TGTGCCAGCAGCGTATTTGGCGGGGACACAGATACGCAGTATTTT.

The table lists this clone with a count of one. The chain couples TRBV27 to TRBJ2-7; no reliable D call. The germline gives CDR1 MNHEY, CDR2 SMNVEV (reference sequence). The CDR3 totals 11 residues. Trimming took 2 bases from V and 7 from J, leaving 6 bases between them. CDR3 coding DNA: TGTGCCAGCAGTTTAGCGAAGGAGCAGTACTTC. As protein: CASSLAKEQYF.

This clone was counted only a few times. CDR3 protein: CATSKRSREGEQYF. DNA of the CDR3: TGTGCCACCAGCAAAAGGTCCCGCGAGGGCGAGCAGTACTTC. The genes are TRBV15 and TRBJ2-7; tentative D call: TRBD2 (5 bases). CDR3 length: 14 amino acids. V was pared by 4 bases and J by 6 bases, with 16 bases between. Germline CDR1 and CDR2: LNHNV and YYDKDF (reference sequence).

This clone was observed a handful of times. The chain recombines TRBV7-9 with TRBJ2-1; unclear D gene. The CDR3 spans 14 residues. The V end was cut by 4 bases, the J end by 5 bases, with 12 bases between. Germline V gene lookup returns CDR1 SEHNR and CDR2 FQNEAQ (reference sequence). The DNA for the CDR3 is TGTGCCAGCAGCTCCACACTCATAAACAATGAGCAGTTCTTC. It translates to CASSSTLINNEQFF.

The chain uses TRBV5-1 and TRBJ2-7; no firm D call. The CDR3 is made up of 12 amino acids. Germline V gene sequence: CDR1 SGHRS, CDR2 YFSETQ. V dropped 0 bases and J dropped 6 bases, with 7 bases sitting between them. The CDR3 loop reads CASSLVDGEQYF. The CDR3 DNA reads TGCGCCAGCAGCTTGGTTGATGGCGAGCAGTACTTC.

The CDR3 protein is CASSQAFGTGTTDTQYF. The DNA of the CDR3 is TGTGCCAGCAGCCAAGCGTTCGGGACAGGAACCACAGATACGCAGTATTTT. The chain links TRBV14 to TRBJ2-3; 8 nucleotides agree with TRBD1. CDR1 and CDR2 from the germline V gene are SGHDN and FVKESK. V lost 1 base and J lost 2; bases outside the gene matches: 8. The CDR3 sequence is 17 residues long.

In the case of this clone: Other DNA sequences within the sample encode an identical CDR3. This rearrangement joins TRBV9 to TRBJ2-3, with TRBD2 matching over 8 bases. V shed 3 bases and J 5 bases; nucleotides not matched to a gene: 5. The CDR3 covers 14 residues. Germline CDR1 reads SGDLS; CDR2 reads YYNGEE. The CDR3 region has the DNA TGTGCCAGCAGCGCAAGCGGGAGACTAGATACGCAGTATTTT. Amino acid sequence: CASSASGRLDTQYF. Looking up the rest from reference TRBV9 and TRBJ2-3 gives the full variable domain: DSGVTQTPKHLITATGQRVTLRCSPRSGDLSVYWYQQSLDQGLQFLIQYYNGEERAKGNILERFSAQQFPDLHSELNLSSLELGDSALYFCASSASGRLDTQYFGPGTRLTVL.

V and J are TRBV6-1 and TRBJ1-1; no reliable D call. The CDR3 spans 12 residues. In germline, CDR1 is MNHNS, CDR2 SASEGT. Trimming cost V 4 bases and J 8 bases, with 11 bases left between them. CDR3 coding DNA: TGTGCCAGCAGTGGACGCACTCCCGAAGCTTTCTTT. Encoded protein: CASSGRTPEAFF.

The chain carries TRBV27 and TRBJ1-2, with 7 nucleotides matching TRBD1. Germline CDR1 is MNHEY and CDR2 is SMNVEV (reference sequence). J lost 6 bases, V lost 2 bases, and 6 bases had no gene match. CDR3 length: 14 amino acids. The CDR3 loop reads CASSLGRGYDGYTF. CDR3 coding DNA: TGTGCCAGCAGTTTAGGCAGGGGGTACGATGGCTACACCTTC.

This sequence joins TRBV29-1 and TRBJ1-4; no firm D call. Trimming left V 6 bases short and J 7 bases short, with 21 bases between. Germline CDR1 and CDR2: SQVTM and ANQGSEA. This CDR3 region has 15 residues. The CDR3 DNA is TGCAGCGTCCTGGTGGGTGGTGGCGTGGCTGAAAAACTGTTTTTT. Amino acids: CSVLVGGGVAEKLFF.